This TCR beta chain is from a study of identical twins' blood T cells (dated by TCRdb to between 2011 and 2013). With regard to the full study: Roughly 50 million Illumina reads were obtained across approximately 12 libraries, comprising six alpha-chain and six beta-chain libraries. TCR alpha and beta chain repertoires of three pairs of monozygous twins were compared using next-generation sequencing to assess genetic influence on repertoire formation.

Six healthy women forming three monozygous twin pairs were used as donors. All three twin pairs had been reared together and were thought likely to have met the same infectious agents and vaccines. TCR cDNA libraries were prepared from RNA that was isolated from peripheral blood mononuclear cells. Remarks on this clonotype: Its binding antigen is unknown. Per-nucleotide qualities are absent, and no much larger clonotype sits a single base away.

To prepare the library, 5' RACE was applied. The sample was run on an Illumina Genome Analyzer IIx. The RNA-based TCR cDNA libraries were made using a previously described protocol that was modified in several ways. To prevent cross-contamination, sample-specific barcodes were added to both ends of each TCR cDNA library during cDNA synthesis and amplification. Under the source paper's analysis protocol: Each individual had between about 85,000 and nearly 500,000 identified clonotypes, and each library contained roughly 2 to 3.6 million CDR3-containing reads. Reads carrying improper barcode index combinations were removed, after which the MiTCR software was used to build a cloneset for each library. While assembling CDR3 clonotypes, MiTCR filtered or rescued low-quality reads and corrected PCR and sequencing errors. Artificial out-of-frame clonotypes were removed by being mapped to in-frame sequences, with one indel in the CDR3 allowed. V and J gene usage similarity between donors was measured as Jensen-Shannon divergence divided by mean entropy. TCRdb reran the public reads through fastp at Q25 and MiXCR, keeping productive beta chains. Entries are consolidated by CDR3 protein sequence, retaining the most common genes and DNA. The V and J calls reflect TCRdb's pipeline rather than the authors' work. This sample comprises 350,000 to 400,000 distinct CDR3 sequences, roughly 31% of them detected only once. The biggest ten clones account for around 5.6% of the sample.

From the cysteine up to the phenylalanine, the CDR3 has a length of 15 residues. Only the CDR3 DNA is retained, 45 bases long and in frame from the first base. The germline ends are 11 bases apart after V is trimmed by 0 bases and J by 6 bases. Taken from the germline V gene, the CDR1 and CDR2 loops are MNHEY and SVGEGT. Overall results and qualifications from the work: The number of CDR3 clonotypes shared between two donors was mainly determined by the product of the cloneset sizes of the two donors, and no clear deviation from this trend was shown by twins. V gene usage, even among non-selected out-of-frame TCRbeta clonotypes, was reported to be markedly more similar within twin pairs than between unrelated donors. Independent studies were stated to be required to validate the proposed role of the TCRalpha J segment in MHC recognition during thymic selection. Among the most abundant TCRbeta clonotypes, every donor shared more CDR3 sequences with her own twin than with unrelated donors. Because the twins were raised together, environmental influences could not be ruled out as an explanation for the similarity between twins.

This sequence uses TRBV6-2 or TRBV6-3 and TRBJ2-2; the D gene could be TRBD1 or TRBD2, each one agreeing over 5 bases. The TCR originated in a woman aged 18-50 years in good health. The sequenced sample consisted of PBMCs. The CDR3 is CASSYSIWDAGELFF. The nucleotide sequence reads TGTGCCAGCAGTTACTCGATCTGGGACGCCGGGGAGCTGTTTTTT.